The subject of this entry is one TCR beta chain. Trimming stripped 5 bases from V and 0 bases from J, with 12 bases between. Germline CDR1 is SNHLY and CDR2 is FYNNEI. The CDR3 is 15 residues long. This table comes from immunoSEQ multiplex PCR, and its TCRdb copy is limited to in-frame clones, with some not included. The table lists 10,000 or so clones, over 85% of them singletons. The data belong to a study of technical replicates of blood from a handful of donors. Sample: PBMCs. This receptor was obtained from a human donor in good health. This chain joins TRBV2 and TRBJ2-3, with a tentative D call TRBD2 (6 bases). The DNA of the CDR3 is TGTGCCAGCAGTTTTGGCGGGATGAGCACAGATACGCAGTATTTT. Amino acid sequence: CASSFGGMSTDTQYF.